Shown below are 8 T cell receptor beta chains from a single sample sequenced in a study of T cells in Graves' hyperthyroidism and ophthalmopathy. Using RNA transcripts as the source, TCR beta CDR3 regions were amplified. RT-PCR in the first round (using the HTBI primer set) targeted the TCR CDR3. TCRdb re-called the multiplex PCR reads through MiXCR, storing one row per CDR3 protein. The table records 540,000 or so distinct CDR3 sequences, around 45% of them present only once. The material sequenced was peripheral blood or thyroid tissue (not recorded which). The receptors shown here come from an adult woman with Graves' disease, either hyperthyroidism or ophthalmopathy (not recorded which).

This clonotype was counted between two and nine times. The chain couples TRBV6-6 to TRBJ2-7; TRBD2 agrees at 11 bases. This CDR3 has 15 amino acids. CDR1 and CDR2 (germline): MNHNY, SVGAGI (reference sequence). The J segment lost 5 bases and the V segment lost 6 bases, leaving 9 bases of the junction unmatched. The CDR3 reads CASREASGRTNEQYF. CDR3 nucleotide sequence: TGTGCCAGCAGGGAAGCTAGCGGGAGGACGAACGAGCAGTACTTC.

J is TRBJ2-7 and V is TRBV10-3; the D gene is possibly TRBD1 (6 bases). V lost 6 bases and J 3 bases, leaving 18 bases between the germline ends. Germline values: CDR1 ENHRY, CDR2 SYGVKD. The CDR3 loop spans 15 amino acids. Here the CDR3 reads CAIRATGSYGYEQYF. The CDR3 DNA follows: TGTGCCATCAGGGCCACAGGGAGCTATGGCTACGAGCAGTACTTC.

CDR3 coding DNA: TGTGCCAGCAGCTTGGCCGGGACAGTAAGGAATTCACCCCTCCACTTT. Protein product: CASSLAGTVRNSPLHF. The chain links TRBV5-4 to TRBJ1-6, with 7 bases that match TRBD1. The CDR3 totals 16 residues. In germline, CDR1 is SGHNT, CDR2 YYREEE (reference sequence). V shed 0 bases, J shed 7 bases, and the junction held 7 bases outside the gene matches.

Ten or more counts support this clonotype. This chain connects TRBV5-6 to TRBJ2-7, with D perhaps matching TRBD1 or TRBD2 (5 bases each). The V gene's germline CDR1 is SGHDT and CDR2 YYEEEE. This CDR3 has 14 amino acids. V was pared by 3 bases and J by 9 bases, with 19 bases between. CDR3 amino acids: CASSSRDRVGSQYF. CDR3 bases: TGTGCCAGCAGCTCCCGGGACCGGGTAGGTTCGCAGTACTTC.

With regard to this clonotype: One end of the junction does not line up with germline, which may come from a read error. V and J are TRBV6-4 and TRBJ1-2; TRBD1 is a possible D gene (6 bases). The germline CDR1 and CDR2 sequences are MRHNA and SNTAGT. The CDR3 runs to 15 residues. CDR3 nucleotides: TGTGCCACCAGTGCCCCGGCGGGGGGCGTCTATGGCTACACCTTC. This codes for CATSAPAGGVYGYTF.

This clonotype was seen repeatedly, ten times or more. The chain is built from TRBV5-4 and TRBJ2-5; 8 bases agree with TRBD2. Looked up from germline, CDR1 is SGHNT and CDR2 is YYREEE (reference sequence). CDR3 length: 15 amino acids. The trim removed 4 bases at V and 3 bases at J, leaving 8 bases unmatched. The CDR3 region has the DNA TGTGCCAGCAGCCCCCCGGGGGGGCCGGAAGAGACCCAGTACTTC. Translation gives CASSPPGGPEETQYF.

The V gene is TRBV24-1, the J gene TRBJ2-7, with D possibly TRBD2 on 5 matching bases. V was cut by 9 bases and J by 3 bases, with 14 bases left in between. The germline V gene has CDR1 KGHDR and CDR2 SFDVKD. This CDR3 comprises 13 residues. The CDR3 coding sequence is TGTGCCACCGAGGGTTCCAGAGGCTACGAGCAGTACTTC. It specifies CATEGSRGYEQYF.

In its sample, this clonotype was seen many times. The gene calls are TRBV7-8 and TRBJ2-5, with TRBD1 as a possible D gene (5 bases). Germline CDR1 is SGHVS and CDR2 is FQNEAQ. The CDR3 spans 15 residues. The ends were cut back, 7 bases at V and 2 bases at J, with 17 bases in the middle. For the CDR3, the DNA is TGTGCCAGCAAGGTGGGGCGGAGTACACAAGAGACCCAGTACTTC. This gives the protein CASKVGRSTQETQYF.